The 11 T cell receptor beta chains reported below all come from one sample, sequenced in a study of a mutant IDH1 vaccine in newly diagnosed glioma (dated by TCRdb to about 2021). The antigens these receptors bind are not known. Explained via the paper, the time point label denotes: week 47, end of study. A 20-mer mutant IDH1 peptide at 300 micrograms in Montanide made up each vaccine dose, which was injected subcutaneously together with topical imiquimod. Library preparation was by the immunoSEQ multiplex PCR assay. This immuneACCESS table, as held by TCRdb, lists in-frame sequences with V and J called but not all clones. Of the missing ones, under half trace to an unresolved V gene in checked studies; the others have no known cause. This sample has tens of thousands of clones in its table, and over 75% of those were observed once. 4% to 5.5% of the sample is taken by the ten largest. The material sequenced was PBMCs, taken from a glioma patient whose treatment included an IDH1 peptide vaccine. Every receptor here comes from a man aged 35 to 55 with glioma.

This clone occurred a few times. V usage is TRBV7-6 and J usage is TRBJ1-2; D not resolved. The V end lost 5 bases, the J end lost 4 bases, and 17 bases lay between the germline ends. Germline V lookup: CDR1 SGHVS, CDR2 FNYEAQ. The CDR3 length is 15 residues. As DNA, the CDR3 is TGTGCCAGCAGCCCCCGGGAAGGGCGGACCTATGGCTACACCTTC. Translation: CASSPREGRTYGYTF.

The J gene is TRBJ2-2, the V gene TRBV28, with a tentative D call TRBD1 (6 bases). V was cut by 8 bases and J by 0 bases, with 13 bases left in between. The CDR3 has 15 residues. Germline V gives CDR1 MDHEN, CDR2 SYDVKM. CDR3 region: CASRGQPANTGELFF. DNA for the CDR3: TGTGCCAGCCGCGGACAGCCCGCGAACACCGGGGAGCTGTTTTTT.

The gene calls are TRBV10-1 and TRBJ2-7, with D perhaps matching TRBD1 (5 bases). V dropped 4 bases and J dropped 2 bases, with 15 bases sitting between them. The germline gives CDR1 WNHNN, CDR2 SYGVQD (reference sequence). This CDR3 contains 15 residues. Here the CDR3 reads CASSGGLTVPYEQYF. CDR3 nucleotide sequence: TGCGCCAGCAGTGGCGGCCTGACAGTTCCCTACGAGCAGTACTTC.

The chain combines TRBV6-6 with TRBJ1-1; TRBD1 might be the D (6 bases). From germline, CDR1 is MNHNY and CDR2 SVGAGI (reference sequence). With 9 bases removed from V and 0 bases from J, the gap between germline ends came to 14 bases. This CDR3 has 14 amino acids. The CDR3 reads CASQEGGMNTEAFF. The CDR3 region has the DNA TGTGCCAGTCAAGAAGGGGGGATGAACACTGAAGCTTTCTTT.

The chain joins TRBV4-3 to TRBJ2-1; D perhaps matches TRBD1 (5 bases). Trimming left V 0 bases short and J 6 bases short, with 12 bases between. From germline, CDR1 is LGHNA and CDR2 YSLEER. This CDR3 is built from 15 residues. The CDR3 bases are TGCGCCAGCAGCCAAGATGCGGCAGGGCGCAATGAGCAGTTCTTC. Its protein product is CASSQDAAGRNEQFF.

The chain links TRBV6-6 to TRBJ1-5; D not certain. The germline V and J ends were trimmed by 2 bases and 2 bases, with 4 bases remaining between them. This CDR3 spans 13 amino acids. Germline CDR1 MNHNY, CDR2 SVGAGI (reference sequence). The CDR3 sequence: CASSYKGNQPQHF. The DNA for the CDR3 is TGTGCCAGCAGTTACAAGGGCAATCAGCCCCAGCATTTT.

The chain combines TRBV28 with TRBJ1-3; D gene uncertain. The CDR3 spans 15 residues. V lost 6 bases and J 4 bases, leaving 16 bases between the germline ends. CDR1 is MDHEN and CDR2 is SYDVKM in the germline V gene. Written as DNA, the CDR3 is TGTGCCAGCAGAGGTACACCCGCGGGGGGAAACACCATATATTTT. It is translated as CASRGTPAGGNTIYF.

CDR3 nucleotides: TGTGCCAGCAGCCAAGCGGGCGAAATGGGGCCCCAGCATTTT. It encodes CASSQAGEMGPQHF. V is TRBV7-2 and J is TRBJ1-5; D not resolved. V was shortened by 5 bases and J by 9 bases, with 17 bases between the two germline ends. The CDR3 contains 14 residues. CDR1 is SGHTA and CDR2 is FQGNSA in the germline V gene.

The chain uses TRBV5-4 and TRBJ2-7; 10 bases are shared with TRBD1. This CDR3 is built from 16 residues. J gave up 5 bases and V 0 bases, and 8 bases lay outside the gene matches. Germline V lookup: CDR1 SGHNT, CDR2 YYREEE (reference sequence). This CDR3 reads CASSLAIGTGVNEQYF. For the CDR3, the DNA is TGTGCCAGCAGCTTGGCAATAGGGACAGGGGTCAACGAGCAGTACTTC.

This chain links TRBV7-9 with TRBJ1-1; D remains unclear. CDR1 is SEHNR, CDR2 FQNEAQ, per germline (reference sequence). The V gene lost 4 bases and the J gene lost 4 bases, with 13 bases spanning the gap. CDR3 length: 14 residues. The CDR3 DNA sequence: TGTGCCAGCAGCTCCCTGACACCCGTCACTGAAGCTTTCTTT. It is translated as CASSSLTPVTEAFF.

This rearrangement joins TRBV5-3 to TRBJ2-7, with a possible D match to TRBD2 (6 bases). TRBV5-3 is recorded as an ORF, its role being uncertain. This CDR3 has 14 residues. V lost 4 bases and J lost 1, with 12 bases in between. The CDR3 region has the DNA TGTGCCAGAAGCCTGGAGGGCGGGTCCTACGAGCAGTACTTC. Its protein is CARSLEGGSYEQYF.